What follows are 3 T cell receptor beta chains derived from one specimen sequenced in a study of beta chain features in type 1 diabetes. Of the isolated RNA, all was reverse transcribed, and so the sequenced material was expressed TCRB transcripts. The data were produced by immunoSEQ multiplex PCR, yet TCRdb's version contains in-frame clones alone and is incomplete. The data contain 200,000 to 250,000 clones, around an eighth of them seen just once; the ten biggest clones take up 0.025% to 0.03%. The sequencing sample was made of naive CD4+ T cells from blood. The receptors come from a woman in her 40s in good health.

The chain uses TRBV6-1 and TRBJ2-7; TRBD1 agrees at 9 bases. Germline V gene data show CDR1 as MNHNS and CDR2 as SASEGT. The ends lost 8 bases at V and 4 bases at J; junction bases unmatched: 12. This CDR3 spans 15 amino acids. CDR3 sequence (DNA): TGTGCCAGCTCAGTTATTGGGACAGGGCAATACGAGCAGTACTTC. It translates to CASSVIGTGQYEQYF.

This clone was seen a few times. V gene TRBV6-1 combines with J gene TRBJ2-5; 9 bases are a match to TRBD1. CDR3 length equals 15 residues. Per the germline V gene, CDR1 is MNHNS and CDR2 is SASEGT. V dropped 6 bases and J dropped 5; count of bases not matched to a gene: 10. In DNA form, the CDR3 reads TGTGCCAGCAGACAGCTTGACAGGGGGAGGGAGACCCAGTACTTC. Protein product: CASRQLDRGRETQYF.

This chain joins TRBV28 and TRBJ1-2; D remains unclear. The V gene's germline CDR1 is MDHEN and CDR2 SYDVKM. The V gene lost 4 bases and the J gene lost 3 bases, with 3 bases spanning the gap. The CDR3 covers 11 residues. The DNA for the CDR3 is TGTGCCAGCAGTTCCTACTATGGCTACACCTTC. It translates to CASSSYYGYTF.